Listed below are T cell receptor beta chains from one sample, sequenced in a study of blood T cells in healthy people across ages. TCRdb recomputed calls from the 5' RACE reads with MiXCR, one row per CDR3 protein. Among some 320,000 distinct CDR3 sequences listed, around 27% were seen once. Sequenced material: blood. These receptor sequences come from a woman between 65 and 79 years old in good health. The CDR3 runs from the conserved cysteine through the conserved F or W. A D gene is named only where the DNA matches it firmly. A row's size may be missing; if present it is once, few, many or a size class.

abundance,v_gene,d_gene,j_gene,CDR3nt,CDR3aa
few,TRBV29-1,-,TRBJ2-3,TGCAGCGTTGCAGGGCAGCTCACAGATACGCAGTATTTT,CSVAGQLTDTQYF
-,TRBV20-1,-,TRBJ1-1,TGCAGTGCCCCGGACCCGACAGGCCCGGGCACTGAAGCTTTCTTT,CSAPDPTGPGTEAFF
-,TRBV29-1,-,TRBJ2-5,TGCAGCGTTGAAGAACGAGGGGTTCAAGAGACCCAGTACTTC,CSVEERGVQETQYF
-,TRBV7-9,-,TRBJ2-7,TGTGCCAGCAGCTACGGGACTTCCCCCTACGAGCAGTACTTC,CASSYGTSPYEQYF
-,TRBV4-1,-,TRBJ2-2,TGCGCCAGCAGCACTGGACTAGGGGGACCCGGGGAGCTGTTTTTT,CASSTGLGGPGELFF
few,TRBV28,-,TRBJ2-1,TGTGCCAGCAGAGGGACCCTCGATGAGCAGTTCTTC,CASRGTLDEQFF
-,TRBV5-5,-,TRBJ2-7,TGTGCCAGCAGCCGCATGGGGGAGGTCTCCTACGAGCAGTACTTC,CASSRMGEVSYEQYF
-,TRBV4-2,TRBD1,TRBJ2-3,TGTGCCAGCAGCCAAGCTCTTAACAGGGGCAATTCTGAGGCGCAGTATTTT,CASSQALNRGNSEAQYF
few,TRBV25-1,-,TRBJ2-3,TGTGCCAGCAGTGAAGGCTTTGCGACGCCCACAGATACGCAGTATTTT,CASSEGFATPTDTQYF
-,TRBV12-5,-,TRBJ2-1,TGTGCTAGTGGTCCACAGGGACTTCGCGGTGAGCAGTTCTTC,CASGPQGLRGEQFF
-,TRBV24-1,-,TRBJ2-5,TGTGCCACCAGTGAACCGACAGACTCTAGGGCCCAGTACTTC,CATSEPTDSRAQYF
-,TRBV6-1,-,TRBJ2-7,TGTGCCAGCAGTGAACCCGATGGACGCTACGAGCAGTACTTC,CASSEPDGRYEQYF
few,TRBV19,-,TRBJ2-7,TGTGCCAGTAGTAAGATAGGACGGGGGACCAACGAGCAGTACTTC,CASSKIGRGTNEQYF
-,TRBV20-1,TRBD2,TRBJ2-1,TGCAGTGCTAGGGACTACGGACTAGCGGGCCGGGATGAGCAGTTCTTC,CSARDYGLAGRDEQFF
-,TRBV20-1,-,TRBJ2-3,TGCAGTGCTAGAGATTTTGGTCCTAGCGTGATTTTTTCAACAGATACGCAGTATTTT,CSARDFGPSVIFSTDTQYF
few,TRBV7-8,TRBD1,TRBJ1-4,TGTGCCAGCAGCCGTCCAACAGGGGGTGAAAAACTGTTTTTT,CASSRPTGGEKLFF
few,TRBV20-1,-,TRBJ2-3,TGCAGTGCTAGAGATGCGGCTAGCGCCGGAGATACGCAGTATTTT,CSARDAASAGDTQYF
few,TRBV6-1,-,TRBJ1-1,TGTGCCAGCAGTGACGTTATGACGAACACTGAAGCTTTCTTT,CASSDVMTNTEAFF
-,TRBV29-1,-,TRBJ2-5,TGCAGCGTTGAATCGGCAGGTTACCAAGAGACCCAGTACTTC,CSVESAGYQETQYF
few,TRBV28,-,TRBJ1-4,TGTGCCAGCAGTTTAGAAGGGCGCTCTAATGAAAAACTGTTTTTT,CASSLEGRSNEKLFF
-,TRBV5-5,TRBD1,TRBJ1-3,TGTGCCAGCAGCTTCGTCGGGACAGATCTAACTTTGAGTGGAAACACCATATATTTT,CASSFVGTDLTLSGNTIYF
-,TRBV28,-,TRBJ2-1,TGTGCCAGCAGTTTAGCCACAAGGATGACTACCTACAATGAGCAGTTCTTC,CASSLATRMTTYNEQFF
-,TRBV4-3,TRBD2,TRBJ2-7,TGCGCCAGCAGCCAAGTTGCGGGAGACCTCTACGAGCAGTACTTC,CASSQVAGDLYEQYF
-,TRBV11-2,-,TRBJ2-5,TGTGCCAGCAGCTTAGAGGGGCCGGAGACCCAGTACTTC,CASSLEGPETQYF
few,TRBV5-1,TRBD1,TRBJ2-7,TGCGCCAGCAGCTGGACGTGGACAGGGGAGTACGAGCAGTACTTC,CASSWTWTGEYEQYF
-,TRBV7-7,TRBD2,TRBJ2-1,TGTGCTAGCAGCCCCGGGAGGCCCAACAATGAGCAGTTCTTC,CASSPGRPNNEQFF
few,TRBV20-1,TRBD2,TRBJ2-1,TGCAGTGCCGGGAGGGGCAATGAGCAGTTCTTC,CSAGRGNEQFF
-,TRBV10-3,-,TRBJ2-7,TGTGCCATCAGTGATACCCACGAGCAGTACTTC,CAISDTHEQYF
few,TRBV7-9,TRBD2,TRBJ2-7,TGTGCCAGCAGCGTCGGGAGGGGTAACGACGAGCAGTACTTC,CASSVGRGNDEQYF
-,TRBV4-3,-,TRBJ2-2,TGCGCCAGCGGATTAGGGACGGCGAACACCGGGGAGCTGTTTTTT,CASGLGTANTGELFF